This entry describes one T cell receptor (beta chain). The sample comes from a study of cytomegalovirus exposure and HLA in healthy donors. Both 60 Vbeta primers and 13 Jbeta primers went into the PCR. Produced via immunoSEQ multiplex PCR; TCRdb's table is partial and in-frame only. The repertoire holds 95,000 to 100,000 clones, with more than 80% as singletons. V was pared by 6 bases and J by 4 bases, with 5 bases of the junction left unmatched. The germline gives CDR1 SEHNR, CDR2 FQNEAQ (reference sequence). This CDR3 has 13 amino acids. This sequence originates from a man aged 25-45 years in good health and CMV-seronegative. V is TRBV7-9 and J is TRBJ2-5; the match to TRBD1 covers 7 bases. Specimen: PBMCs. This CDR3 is CASRATGVETQYF. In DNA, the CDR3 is TGTGCCAGCAGAGCCACAGGGGTAGAGACCCAGTACTTC.